The clone carrying this T cell receptor (beta chain) was counted only a few times. The V gene lost 0 bases and the J gene lost 3 bases, with 10 bases spanning the gap. The CDR3 is 15 amino acids. The record originates from a study of control samples from healthy donors and cancer patients. The data were produced by immunoSEQ multiplex PCR, yet TCRdb's version contains in-frame clones alone and is incomplete. The data contain approximately 90,000 clones, about 84% of them seen just once; the ten biggest clones take up approximately 2%. The clonotype comes from a middle-aged woman in good health. J is TRBJ2-3 and V is TRBV23-1; unclear D gene. TRBV23-1 has ORF status, its function being uncertain. What was sequenced was blood. The CDR3 reads CASSQSRHGTDTQYF. The CDR3 coding sequence is TGCGCCAGCAGTCAATCGAGGCATGGGACAGATACGCAGTATTTT.